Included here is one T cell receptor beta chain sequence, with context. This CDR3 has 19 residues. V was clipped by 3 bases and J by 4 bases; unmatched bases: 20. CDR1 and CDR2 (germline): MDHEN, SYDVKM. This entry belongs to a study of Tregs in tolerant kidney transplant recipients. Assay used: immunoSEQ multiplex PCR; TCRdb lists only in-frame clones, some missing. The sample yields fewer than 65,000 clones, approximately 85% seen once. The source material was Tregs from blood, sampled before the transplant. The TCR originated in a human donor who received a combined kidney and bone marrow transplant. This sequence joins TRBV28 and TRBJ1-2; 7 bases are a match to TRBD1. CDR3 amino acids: CASSFEPVHSQGPPYGYTF. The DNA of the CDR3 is TGTGCCAGCAGTTTCGAACCAGTTCATTCACAGGGGCCCCCCTATGGCTACACCTTC.